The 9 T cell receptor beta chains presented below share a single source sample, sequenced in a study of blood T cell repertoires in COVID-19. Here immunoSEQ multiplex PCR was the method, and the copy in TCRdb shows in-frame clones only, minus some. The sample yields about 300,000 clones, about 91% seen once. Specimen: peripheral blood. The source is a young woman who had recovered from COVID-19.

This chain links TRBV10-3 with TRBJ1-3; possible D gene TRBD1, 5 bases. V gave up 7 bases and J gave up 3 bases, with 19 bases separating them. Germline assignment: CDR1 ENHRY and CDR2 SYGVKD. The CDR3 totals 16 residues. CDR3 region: CAITKTDPRVGNTIYF. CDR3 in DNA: TGTGCCATCACTAAGACGGACCCCAGGGTTGGAAACACCATATATTTT.

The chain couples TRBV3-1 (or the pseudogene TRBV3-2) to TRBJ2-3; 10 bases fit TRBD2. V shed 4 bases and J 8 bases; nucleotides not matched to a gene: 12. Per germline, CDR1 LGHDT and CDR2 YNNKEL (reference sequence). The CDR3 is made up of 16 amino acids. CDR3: CASSPPGLAGAVTQYF. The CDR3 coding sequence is TGTGCCAGCAGCCCCCCTGGTCTAGCGGGGGCGGTTACGCAGTATTTT.

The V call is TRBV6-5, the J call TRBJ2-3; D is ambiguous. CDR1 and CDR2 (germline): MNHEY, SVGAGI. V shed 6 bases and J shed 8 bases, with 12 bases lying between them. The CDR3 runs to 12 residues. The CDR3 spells CASSYDTVTQYF. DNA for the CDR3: TGTGCCAGCAGCTACGACACGGTTACGCAGTATTTT.

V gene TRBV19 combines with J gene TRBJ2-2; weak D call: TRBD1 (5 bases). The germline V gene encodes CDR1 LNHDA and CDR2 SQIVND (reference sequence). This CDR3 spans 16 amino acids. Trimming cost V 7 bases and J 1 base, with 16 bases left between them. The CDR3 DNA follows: TGTGCCAGTACCCGTAGGGTACAGGTGAACACCGGGGAGCTGTTTTTT. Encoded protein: CASTRRVQVNTGELFF.

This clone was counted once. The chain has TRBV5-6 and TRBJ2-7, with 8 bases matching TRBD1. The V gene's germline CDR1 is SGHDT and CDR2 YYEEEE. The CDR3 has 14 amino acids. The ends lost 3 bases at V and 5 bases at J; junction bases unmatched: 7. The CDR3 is CASSYYRGKDEQYF. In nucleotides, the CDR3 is TGTGCCAGCAGCTACTACAGGGGGAAGGACGAGCAGTACTTC.

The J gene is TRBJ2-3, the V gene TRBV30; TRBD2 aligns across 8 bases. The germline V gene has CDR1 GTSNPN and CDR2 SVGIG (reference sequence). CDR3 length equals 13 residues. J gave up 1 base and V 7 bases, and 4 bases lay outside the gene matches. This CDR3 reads CASETSGTDTQYF. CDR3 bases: TGTGCCTCCGAGACTAGCGGCACAGATACGCAGTATTTT.

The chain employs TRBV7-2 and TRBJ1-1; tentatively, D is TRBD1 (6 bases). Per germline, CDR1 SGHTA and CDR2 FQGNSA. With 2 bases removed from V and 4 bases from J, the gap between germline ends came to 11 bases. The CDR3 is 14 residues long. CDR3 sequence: CASSLYRGATEAFF. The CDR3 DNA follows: TGTGCCAGCAGCTTATACCGGGGGGCCACTGAAGCTTTCTTT.

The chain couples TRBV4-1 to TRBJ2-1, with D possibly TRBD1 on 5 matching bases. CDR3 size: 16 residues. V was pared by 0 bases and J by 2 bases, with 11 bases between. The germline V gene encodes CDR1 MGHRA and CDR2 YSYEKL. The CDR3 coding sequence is TGCGCCAGCAGCCAAGAAGGGCGACAGCCCTACAATGAGCAGTTCTTC. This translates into CASSQEGRQPYNEQFF.

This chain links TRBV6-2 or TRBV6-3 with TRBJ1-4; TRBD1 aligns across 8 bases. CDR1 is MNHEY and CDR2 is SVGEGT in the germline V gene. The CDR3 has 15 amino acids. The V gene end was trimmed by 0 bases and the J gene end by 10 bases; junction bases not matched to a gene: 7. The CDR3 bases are TGTGCCAGCAGTTACTCCGGACAGGGACTTGGAAAACTGTTTTTT. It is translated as CASSYSGQGLGKLFF.